A selection of T cell receptor beta chains follows, all from one sample in a study of T cells after yellow fever vaccination. A single record per CDR3 protein comes from TCRdb applying MiXCR to the 5' RACE reads. In the table there are hundreds of thousands of distinct CDR3 sequences, approximately 13% of which are singletons. The sequencing here drew on PBMCs, taken on the day of the yellow fever booster vaccination. These receptors originate from a man aged 25-40 years who received the YFV17D yellow fever vaccine. CDR3s include the opening cysteine and the closing phenylalanine or tryptophan. Fields, in order: clone size, J gene, D gene, V gene, CDR3 protein, CDR3 DNA. The D gene is left open where the match is weak. Where a row states a size, it is once, few, many or the class of an expanded clone; other rows omit it.

clone size: NA; J gene: TRBJ1-4; D gene: TRBD1; V gene: TRBV6-1; CDR3 protein: CASRETGQGGELFF; CDR3 DNA: TGTGCCAGCAGGGAAACCGGACAGGGTGGAGAGCTGTTTTTT
clone size: few; J gene: TRBJ2-4; D gene: TRBD2; V gene: TRBV12-3/TRBV12-4; CDR3 protein: CASSLSVGRGDIQYF; CDR3 DNA: TGTGCCAGCAGTTTAAGCGTCGGGCGGGGGGACATTCAGTACTTC
clone size: many; J gene: TRBJ2-5; D gene: NA; V gene: TRBV4-3; CDR3 protein: CASSQRDKQETQYF; CDR3 DNA: TGCGCCAGCAGCCAACGAGACAAGCAAGAGACCCAGTACTTC
clone size: few; J gene: TRBJ2-1; D gene: NA; V gene: TRBV5-4; CDR3 protein: CASSKGVSYNEQFF; CDR3 DNA: TGTGCCAGCAGCAAGGGAGTATCCTACAATGAGCAGTTCTTC
clone size: once; J gene: TRBJ2-1; D gene: NA; V gene: TRBV10-3; CDR3 protein: CAMSELGEQFF; CDR3 DNA: TGTGCCATGAGTGAGTTGGGTGAGCAGTTCTTC
clone size: NA; J gene: TRBJ2-5; D gene: TRBD1; V gene: TRBV7-2; CDR3 protein: CASSLGDRVQETQYF; CDR3 DNA: TGTGCCAGCAGCTTAGGCGACAGGGTCCAAGAGACCCAGTACTTC
clone size: few; J gene: TRBJ2-1; D gene: NA; V gene: TRBV5-1; CDR3 protein: CASSPGTLNEQFF; CDR3 DNA: TGCGCCAGCAGCCCGGGGACCCTAAATGAGCAGTTCTTC
clone size: few; J gene: TRBJ1-5; D gene: NA; V gene: TRBV19; CDR3 protein: CASSIGVPSQPQHF; CDR3 DNA: TGTGCCAGTAGTATAGGCGTCCCTAGTCAGCCCCAGCATTTT
clone size: NA; J gene: TRBJ2-3; D gene: TRBD2; V gene: TRBV3-1; CDR3 protein: CASSPEGLKHTQYF; CDR3 DNA: TGTGCCAGCAGCCCCGAGGGACTAAAGCATACGCAGTATTTT
clone size: few; J gene: TRBJ2-7; D gene: TRBD1; V gene: TRBV29-1; CDR3 protein: CSVFGQGYEQYF; CDR3 DNA: TGCAGCGTTTTTGGACAGGGTTACGAGCAGTACTTC
clone size: NA; J gene: TRBJ1-1; D gene: NA; V gene: TRBV15; CDR3 protein: CATSRVEAEAFF; CDR3 DNA: TGTGCCACCAGCAGAGTCGAGGCTGAAGCTTTCTTT
clone size: NA; J gene: TRBJ2-7; D gene: NA; V gene: TRBV5-6; CDR3 protein: CASSLPDTYEQYF; CDR3 DNA: TGTGCCAGCAGCTTACCGGACACCTACGAGCAGTACTTC
clone size: few; J gene: TRBJ2-1; D gene: NA; V gene: TRBV7-6; CDR3 protein: CASGPGHQVGQEQFF; CDR3 DNA: TGTGCCAGCGGTCCGGGACACCAAGTTGGGCAGGAGCAGTTCTTC
clone size: few; J gene: TRBJ2-1; D gene: TRBD2; V gene: TRBV3-1; CDR3 protein: CASSHGAGGREFF; CDR3 DNA: TGTGCCAGCAGCCATGGAGCGGGGGGCCGTGAGTTCTTC
clone size: NA; J gene: TRBJ2-1; D gene: NA; V gene: TRBV2; CDR3 protein: CASRQRTLSYNEQFF; CDR3 DNA: TGTGCCAGTCGACAGCGGACCCTCTCCTACAATGAGCAGTTCTTC
clone size: many; J gene: TRBJ2-7; D gene: NA; V gene: TRBV28; CDR3 protein: CASSFNAEQYF; CDR3 DNA: TGTGCCAGCAGTTTTAATGCCGAGCAGTACTTC
clone size: NA; J gene: TRBJ1-1; D gene: NA; V gene: TRBV6-1; CDR3 protein: CASSAGQPSVAFF; CDR3 DNA: TGTGCCAGCAGTGCAGGACAGCCGTCGGTAGCTTTCTTT
clone size: few; J gene: TRBJ2-5; D gene: TRBD2; V gene: TRBV10-3; CDR3 protein: CAISDRVAGAREETQYF; CDR3 DNA: TGTGCCATCAGTGATCGAGTAGCGGGAGCTAGAGAAGAGACCCAGTACTTC
clone size: NA; J gene: TRBJ1-1; D gene: NA; V gene: TRBV7-2; CDR3 protein: CASSSRTPNEAFF; CDR3 DNA: TGTGCCAGCAGCTCAAGGACACCTAATGAAGCTTTCTTT
clone size: few; J gene: TRBJ2-5; D gene: NA; V gene: TRBV6-2/TRBV6-3; CDR3 protein: CASIWDPTRQETQYF; CDR3 DNA: TGTGCCAGCATATGGGACCCGACCCGCCAAGAGACCCAGTACTTC
clone size: NA; J gene: TRBJ1-1; D gene: NA; V gene: TRBV7-8; CDR3 protein: CASSWTVSEAFF; CDR3 DNA: TGTGCCAGCAGTTGGACAGTCTCTGAAGCTTTCTTT
clone size: NA; J gene: TRBJ1-6; D gene: NA; V gene: TRBV5-6; CDR3 protein: CASSPTRAGNSPLHF; CDR3 DNA: TGTGCCAGCAGCCCCACCCGGGCAGGAAATTCACCCCTCCACTTT
clone size: NA; J gene: TRBJ2-5; D gene: NA; V gene: TRBV7-9; CDR3 protein: CASSSQGGETQYF; CDR3 DNA: TGTGCCAGCAGCTCTCAGGGGGGAGAGACCCAGTACTTC
clone size: NA; J gene: TRBJ1-2; D gene: NA; V gene: TRBV25-1; CDR3 protein: CASSASARHYTF; CDR3 DNA: TGTGCCAGCAGTGCGAGCGCCCGTCACTACACCTTC
clone size: NA; J gene: TRBJ2-1; D gene: TRBD1; V gene: TRBV24-1; CDR3 protein: CATRGQGTYNEQFF; CDR3 DNA: TGTGCCACCCGGGGACAGGGGACCTACAATGAGCAGTTCTTC
clone size: many; J gene: TRBJ1-1; D gene: TRBD1; V gene: TRBV5-1; CDR3 protein: CASSLVGTGFKNTEAFF; CDR3 DNA: TGCGCCAGCAGCTTGGTGGGGACAGGGTTTAAGAACACTGAAGCTTTCTTT
clone size: NA; J gene: TRBJ1-1; D gene: TRBD1; V gene: TRBV14; CDR3 protein: CASQGANTEAFF; CDR3 DNA: TGTGCCAGCCAGGGGGCGAACACTGAAGCTTTCTTT
clone size: NA; J gene: TRBJ2-3; D gene: TRBD2; V gene: TRBV12-3/TRBV12-4; CDR3 protein: CASSFVAGGDTQYF; CDR3 DNA: TGTGCCAGCAGTTTTGTAGCGGGAGGAGATACGCAGTATTTT